This TCR beta chain was found in a study of T cell responses to AZD1222 COVID-19 vaccine. Study-wide findings and caveats: Repertoire collection took place solely once the T cell response had peaked.

This clone has just a few counts. Its specificity is unknown. TCRdb keeps only in-frame clones here, not all; method: immunoSEQ multiplex PCR. The sample yields about 150,000 clones, around 89% seen once. The clonotype originates from an adult in good health. This specimen was peripheral blood, taken on day 0 of AZD1222 vaccination.

The CDR3 is CASSKRQGVNEKLFF. CDR3 nucleotides: TGTGCCAGCAGTAAAAGACAGGGGGTGAATGAAAAACTGTTTTTT. This chain joins TRBV27 and TRBJ1-4; 9 nucleotides line up with TRBD1. Unmatched junction bases numbered 6, after V lost 5 bases and J lost 5 bases. CDR1 MNHEY and CDR2 SMNVEV come from the germline V gene (reference sequence). The CDR3 has 15 amino acids.